Below are 25 T cell receptor beta chains sequenced from a single sample in a study of tissue T cells after allogeneic stem cell transplantation. TCRdb's table, derived via immunoSEQ multiplex PCR, lists solely in-frame clones and lacks some. This table has 4,500 or so clones, about 34% appearing once. Time point here: mouse harvest day 14 after allogeneic transplant. Tail vein injection delivered 10^7 T-cell-depleted bone marrow cells and 10^6 splenic CD5+ T cells. The specimen sequenced was skin. The receptor set was obtained from a female BALB/c mouse given C57BL/6 T cells with graft-versus-host disease after an allogeneic hematopoietic cell transplant.

This clone was seen a few times. Mouse names are used for the genes. Coverage ceases 1 residue before the CDR3 finishes, and the germline J gene fills in the end. This rearrangement joins TRBV13-2 to TRBJ1-4, with 8 nucleotides matching TRBD1. The germline gives CDR1 NNHNN, CDR2 SYGAGS (reference sequence). The CDR3 spans 13 residues. The ends lost 3 bases at V and 7 bases at J; junction bases unmatched: 2. CDR3 loop: CASGGQGSERLFF. CDR3 DNA, as far as it was read: TGTGCCAGCGGTGGACAGGGGAGCGAAAGATTATTT.

As regards this clone: Gene and germline names: mouse. CDR3 DNA, as far as it was read: TGCTCCAGCAGTCCAGACATTAACCAAGACACCCAGTAC. This encodes CSSSPDINQDTQY. The complete CDR3 protein is CSSSPDINQDTQYF. The V and J genes are TRBV23 and TRBJ2-5; TRBD1 is taken as the D call from the table, unchecked against the DNA. Coverage ceases 1 residue before the CDR3 finishes, and the germline J gene fills in the end. CDR3 length: 14 amino acids. Germline V gene data show CDR1 as KGHTA and CDR2 as FQNQQP.

As for this clone: Any gene name here is a mouse gene name. The read stops 1 residue short of the end of the CDR3; the missing end is completed from the germline J gene. The V call is TRBV13-3, the J call TRBJ2-2; 7 positions match TRBD2. CDR3 length: 16 residues. The junction had 7 bases not matched to a gene; V was cut back by 2 bases and J by 3 bases. The V gene's germline CDR1 is NNHDY and CDR2 SYVADS. The covered CDR3 bases are TGTGCCAGCAGTGAGGTTGGGGGGAGAGACACCGGGCAGCTCTAC. Translated: CASSEVGGRDTGQLY. The whole CDR3 region reads CASSEVGGRDTGQLYF.

By sample share, this clone is medium-sized. These gene names are mouse names. The observed sequence ends 1 residue before the CDR3 terminus, with the missing tail filled in from the germline J gene. V is TRBV16 and J is TRBJ1-4; D is unclear. This CDR3 has 13 residues. Germline V gene sequence: CDR1 SGHSA, CDR2 FRNQAP. V was trimmed by 0 bases and J by 5 bases, leaving 4 bases between them. The CDR3 bases that were read are TGTGCAAGCAGCTTAGATCGTAACGAAAGATTATTT. This codes for CASSLDRNERLF. The full CDR3 protein reads CASSLDRNERLFF.

About this clone itself: Genes and germline are mouse. Sequencing ends 1 residue short of the CDR3 end; the germline J gene provides the rest. The sample carries other DNA sequences with the same CDR3. The J gene is TRBJ1-2, the V gene TRBV26; no clear D. The germline V gene encodes CDR1 KGHPV and CDR2 FQNQEV (reference sequence). The CDR3 consists of 13 residues. V was pared by 6 bases and J by 0 bases, with 8 bases between. CDR3 sequence reads: CASSLQTNSDYTF. The part of the CDR3 DNA that was read is TGTGCCAGCAGCCTACAAACAAACTCCGACTACACC.

This clone showed up just a few times. Each gene name is a mouse one. The CDR3 extends 1 residue past the end of the read, so its final part is completed from the germline J gene. The chain uses TRBV31 and TRBJ1-3; the match to TRBD1 covers 9 bases. V gave up 5 bases and J gave up 0 bases; unmatched junction bases: 5. CDR1 and CDR2 (germline): GKSSPN, SITVG. This CDR3 region has 15 residues. The CDR3 DNA, read in part, is TGTGCCTGGGGAGGGACAGGGATTTCTGGAAATACGCTCTAT. It yields the protein CAWGGTGISGNTLY. The whole CDR3 sequence is CAWGGTGISGNTLYF.

To note about this clone: The listed genes are named as in mouse. The CDR3 goes on 1 residue after the read ends, and that part is filled in from the germline J gene. The chain employs TRBV12-2 and TRBJ2-5; TRBD2 matches at 13 bases. V dropped 0 bases and J dropped 6; count of bases not matched to a gene: 2. Per the germline V gene, CDR1 is SGHLS and CDR2 is HYDKME. The CDR3 extends over 15 amino acids. The CDR3 sequence is CASSLGTGGVDTQYF. Partial CDR3 DNA: TGTGCCAGCTCTCTCGGGACTGGGGGGGTTGACACCCAGTAC. Complete variable domain (other parts from reference TRBV12-2 and TRBJ2-5): NSGVVQSPRYIIKGKGERSILKCIPISGHLSVAWYQQTQGQELKFFIQHYDKMERDKGNLPSRFSVQQFDDYHSEMNMSALELEDSAVYFCASSLGTGGVDTQYFGPGTRLLVL.

A few counts support this clone. Gene labels here are mouse ones. CDR3 sequence reads: CSSSQQGSQNTLYF. CDR3 DNA, as far as it was read: TGCTCCAGCAGTCAACAGGGGAGTCAAAACACCTTGTAC. J is TRBJ2-4 and V is TRBV23; the table's D call TRBD1 went unverified against the DNA. The CDR3 end is not reached by the read, which stops 1 residue before it; the germline J gene fills it in. Germline CDR1 reads KGHTA; CDR2 reads FQNQQP. The CDR3 loop spans 14 amino acids.

There are a few counts of this clone. Germline and genes: mouse. The missing CDR3 end, 1 residue past where the read stops, is filled in from the germline J gene. The chain combines TRBV26 with TRBJ1-1, with D unresolved. The CDR3 sequence is 13 residues long. V shed 0 bases and J shed 1 base, with 3 bases lying between them. In germline, CDR1 is KGHPV, CDR2 FQNQEV (reference sequence). CDR3 bases read: TGTGCCAGCAGTCTGTCCAGAAACACAGAAGTCTTC. Protein sequence: CASSLSRNTEVF. Given in full, the CDR3 is CASSLSRNTEVFF.

This clone rates as medium-sized. Mouse gene names apply. The observed sequence ends 1 residue before the CDR3 terminus, with the missing tail filled in from the germline J gene. The chain employs TRBV26 and TRBJ1-3, with a weak D call TRBD1 (5 bases). The CDR3 extends over 15 amino acids. The germline V gene encodes CDR1 KGHPV and CDR2 FQNQEV (reference sequence). The V end was cut by 4 bases, the J end by 4 bases, with 14 bases between. The part of the CDR3 DNA that was read is TGTGCCAGCAGTCCGACCTCAGGGAGGGGAAATACGCTCTAT. Translating it yields CASSPTSGRGNTLY. The whole CDR3 reads CASSPTSGRGNTLYF.

This clone is deemed medium-sized. The listed genes are named as in mouse. Read data end 1 residue before the CDR3 end; the end is taken from the germline J gene. The chain combines TRBV13-3 with TRBJ2-7; 11 bases are a match to TRBD2. This CDR3 contains 12 residues. Germline loops: CDR1 NNHDY, CDR2 SYVADS. J gave up 7 bases and V 6 bases, and 3 bases lay outside the gene matches. This chain's CDR3 is CASKDWGEEQYF. CDR3 DNA, as far as it was read: TGTGCCAGCAAGGACTGGGGGGAAGAACAGTAC.

Details on this clone: Germline and genes here are mouse. The read terminates 1 residue before the CDR3 end, so the remaining end is supplied by the germline J gene. At the DNA level, this CDR3 is encoded by other sequences in the same sample as well. The genes are TRBV13-3 and TRBJ2-1, with D tentatively TRBD1 or TRBD2 (5 bases each). V lost 0 bases, J lost 1 base, and 5 bases lay in between. This CDR3 is built from 14 residues. Germline-derived CDR1 and CDR2 are NNHDY and SYVADS. The CDR3 spells CASSDGGNYAEQFF. The CDR3 DNA, read in part, is TGTGCCAGCAGTGATGGGGGGAACTATGCTGAGCAGTTC.

This clone was seen a handful of times. Mouse germline and gene names are used. The read gets to within 1 residue of the CDR3 end, and the germline J gene fills in the rest. The chain combines TRBV26 with TRBJ2-4, with 9 bases matching TRBD2. The CDR3 is 15 residues long. The V gene end was trimmed by 6 bases and the J gene end by 0 bases; junction bases not matched to a gene: 4. Germline values: CDR1 KGHPV, CDR2 FQNQEV (reference sequence). CDR3: CASSRTGASQNTLYF. CDR3 DNA, as far as it was read: TGTGCCAGCAGCCGGACTGGGGCTAGTCAAAACACCTTGTAC.

This clone has more than one count but fewer than ten. Genes and germline come from the mouse. The sequenced fragment ends 1 residue before the CDR3 boundary, so the rest is inferred from the germline J gene. V usage is TRBV15 and J usage is TRBJ2-7; no reliable D call. Germline CDR1 and CDR2: SGHND and FRSKSL. CDR3 length: 13 amino acids. V was cut by 1 base and J by 2 bases, with 6 bases left in between. CDR3 sequence: CASSLERAYEQYF. The CDR3 bases that were read are TGTGCCAGCAGTTTAGAACGGGCCTATGAACAGTAC.

In the case of this clone: Germline and genes here are mouse. The read finishes 1 residue shy of the CDR3 end, and the germline J gene is used to complete it. The chain links TRBV26 to TRBJ2-4; TRBD2 matches 14 bases. Per germline, CDR1 KGHPV and CDR2 FQNQEV (reference sequence). Losses at the gene ends were 4 bases for V and 7 bases for J; bases not matched to a gene: 7. This CDR3 has 16 amino acids. CDR3 DNA, as far as it was read: TGTGCCAGCAGTCCTCGGGACTGGGGGGGCGCTGACACCTTGTAC. Its protein product is CASSPRDWGGADTLY. The full CDR3 protein is CASSPRDWGGADTLYF.

Concerning this clone: The genes are named according to mouse. The CDR3 goes on 1 residue after the read ends, and that part is filled in from the germline J gene. The rearrangement links TRBV19 to TRBJ1-1; D might be TRBD1 (5 bases). V lost 0 bases and J 5 bases, leaving 11 bases between the germline ends. CDR3 length equals 14 residues. The V gene's germline CDR1 is FNHDT and CDR2 SITEND (reference sequence). CDR3 DNA, as far as it was read: TGTGCCAGCAGTATAGGGCAGGGAGGGACAGAAGTCTTC. It codes for CASSIGQGGTEVF. The complete CDR3 sequence is CASSIGQGGTEVFF.

This clone is classed as large. Gene names and germline match the mouse. The read falls 1 residue short of the CDR3 end, and the missing part is taken from the germline J gene. J is TRBJ1-3 and V is TRBV26, with 8 bases fitting TRBD1. Germline CDR1 KGHPV, CDR2 FQNQEV (reference sequence). The CDR3 has 15 residues. Trimming took 2 bases from V and 3 from J; bases not matched to a gene: 3. CDR3 DNA, as far as it was read: TGTGCCAGCAGTCTGGCAGGGGGCTTTGGAAATACGCTCTAT. Translation: CASSLAGGFGNTLY. The entire CDR3 is CASSLAGGFGNTLYF.

Note on this clone: Mouse germline and gene names are used. The CDR3 goes on 1 residue after the read ends, and that part is filled in from the germline J gene. The gene calls are TRBV17 and TRBJ1-1, with 7 bases identical to TRBD1. The length of the CDR3 is 14 residues. V trimming: 5 bases; J trimming: 0 bases; junction bases outside the gene matches: 3. Per the germline V gene, CDR1 is MNHDT and CDR2 is YYDKIL. The covered CDR3 bases are TGTGCTAGCAGTCCAGGGGGTGCAAACACAGAAGTCTTC. Encoded protein: CASSPGGANTEVF. The CDR3 reads in full as CASSPGGANTEVFF.

A note on this clone: The listed genes are named as in mouse. CDR3 DNA, as far as it was read: TGTGCCAGCATGGGCAAAAACTCCGACTACACC. Residues: CASMGKNSDYT. The full CDR3 sequence reads CASMGKNSDYTF. This chain uses TRBV13-1 with TRBJ1-2, with unresolved D. The read ends 1 residue early relative to the CDR3; the germline J gene fills the gap. This CDR3 has 12 amino acids. V lost 6 bases and J 1 base, leaving 7 bases between the germline ends. Germline V gene data show CDR1 as NSHNY and CDR2 as SYGAGN.

By share, this clone counts as medium-sized. The germline and genes are mouse ones. The CDR3 is cut off 1 residue early in the read; its end comes from the germline J gene. The chain carries TRBV3 and TRBJ2-7; 7 nucleotides align to TRBD2. Germline lookup yields CDR1 SNHLY and CDR2 FYNGKV (reference sequence). The CDR3 consists of 14 residues. V gave up 2 bases and J gave up 0 bases; unmatched junction bases: 1. The CDR3 sequence is CASSLNWGSYEQYF. CDR3 bases read: TGTGCCAGCAGCTTAAACTGGGGCTCCTATGAACAGTAC.

This clone is medium-sized in the sample. Gene and germline names: mouse. Read coverage stops 1 residue before the CDR3 terminus; the germline J gene supplies the remainder. The V call is TRBV13-3, the J call TRBJ2-7, with 9 positions matching TRBD2. This CDR3 comprises 14 residues. The V segment lost 2 bases and the J segment 4 bases; nucleotides outside the gene matches: 4. Looked up from germline, CDR1 is NNHDY and CDR2 is SYVADS. Incomplete CDR3 DNA: TGTGCCAGCAGTGACCCTGACTGGGGGTATGAACAGTAC. As protein: CASSDPDWGYEQY. The whole CDR3 region reads CASSDPDWGYEQYF.

On this clone itself: The genes and germline here are from mouse. CDR3 region: CASSRGLEQYF. The part of the CDR3 DNA that was read is TGTGCCAGCAGCAGGGGGCTTGAACAGTAC. The chain couples TRBV4 to TRBJ2-7, with D maybe TRBD1 (7 bases). The CDR3 goes on 1 residue after the read ends, and that part is filled in from the germline J gene. Germline CDR1 reads LGHDT; CDR2 reads YNNKQL (reference sequence). Trimming removed 5 bases at V and 6 bases at J, with 8 bases between. There are 11 residues in the CDR3.

Concerning this clone: The gene names here belong to mouse. The observed sequence ends 1 residue before the CDR3 terminus, with the missing tail filled in from the germline J gene. The genes are TRBV13-1 and TRBJ1-3, with D possibly matching TRBD1 (6 bases). V gave up 5 bases and J gave up 4 bases, with 10 bases separating them. The germline gives CDR1 NSHNY, CDR2 SYGAGN. The CDR3 is made up of 13 amino acids. The CDR3 protein is CASRGGPGNTLYF. Partial CDR3 DNA: TGTGCCAGCAGAGGGGGGCCCGGAAATACGCTCTAT.

Judged by abundance, this clone is medium-sized. Gene and germline names: mouse. The DNA ends 1 residue before the CDR3 does, and the rest of the CDR3 is filled in from the germline J gene. The V call is TRBV26, the J call TRBJ2-7; 11 bases fit TRBD1. CDR3 length: 14 amino acids. Germline V gene data show CDR1 as KGHPV and CDR2 as FQNQEV (reference sequence). V was clipped by 6 bases and J by 2 bases; unmatched bases: 3. The chain's CDR3 is CASRPGQGAYEQYF. The sequenced CDR3 bases are TGTGCCAGCAGGCCGGGACAGGGGGCCTATGAACAGTAC.

Worth noting for this clone: All gene names here are mouse names. CDR3 DNA (partial): TGTGCCAGCTCTCCCGACATTAACAACCAGGCTCCGCTT. Amino acids: CASSPDINNQAPL. The full CDR3 is CASSPDINNQAPLF. This chain links TRBV12-1 with TRBJ1-5; D is uncertain. Sequencing ends 1 residue short of the CDR3 end; the germline J gene provides the rest. The CDR3 is made up of 14 amino acids. V lost 2 bases to trimming and J lost 0 bases, with 7 bases between them. Germline assignment: CDR1 SGHSN and CDR2 HYEKVE.